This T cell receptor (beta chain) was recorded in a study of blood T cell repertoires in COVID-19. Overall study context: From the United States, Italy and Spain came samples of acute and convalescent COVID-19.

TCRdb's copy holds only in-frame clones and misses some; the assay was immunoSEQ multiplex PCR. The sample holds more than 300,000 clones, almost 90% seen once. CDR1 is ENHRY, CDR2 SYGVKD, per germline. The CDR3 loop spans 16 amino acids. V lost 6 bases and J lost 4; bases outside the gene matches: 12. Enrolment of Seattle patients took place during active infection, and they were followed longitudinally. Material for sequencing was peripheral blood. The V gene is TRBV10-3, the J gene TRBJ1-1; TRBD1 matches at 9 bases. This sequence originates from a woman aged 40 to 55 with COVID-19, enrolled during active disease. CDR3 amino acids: CAIRRGTGNNGTEAFF. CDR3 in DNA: TGTGCCATCAGGAGAGGGACAGGGAACAATGGCACTGAAGCTTTCTTT.